This paragraph reports one T cell receptor beta chain. This record comes from a study of cytomegalovirus exposure and HLA in healthy donors. Overall study: Earlier sequencing of 200 million or so T cells yielded 120 million or so unique TCR beta sequences.

PCR primers comprised 60 Vbeta and 13 Jbeta primers. Libraries were prepared by immunoSEQ multiplex PCR; TCRdb keeps only in-frame clonotypes and omits some of them. This repertoire includes around 75,000 clones. Germline V gene sequence: CDR1 MNHNS, CDR2 SASEGT. This CDR3 contains 15 residues. V was clipped by 3 bases and J by 6 bases, with 14 bases between them. The specimen was PBMCs. The chain links TRBV6-1 to TRBJ2-2; D may be TRBD2 (6 bases). The TCR was taken from a boy aged 5-17 years in good health and CMV-seronegative. CDR3 sequence reads: CASSESGGEAGELFF. CDR3 nucleotides: TGTGCCAGCAGTGAGTCCGGAGGGGAAGCCGGGGAGCTGTTTTTT.